The 21 T cell receptor beta chains given below trace back to one sample, sequenced in a study of cytomegalovirus exposure and HLA in healthy donors. The PCR had 60 Vbeta and 13 Jbeta primers. Repertoires were generated with immunoSEQ multiplex PCR, while TCRdb's copy carries only in-frame clones and drops some. Its clone listing holds roughly 57,000 clones. The specimen was PBMCs. These receptors were taken from a woman aged 25 to 39 in good health and CMV-seropositive.

The V gene is TRBV11-2, the J gene TRBJ2-2, with 7 bases fitting TRBD1. Germline V gene sequence: CDR1 SGHAT, CDR2 FQNNGV. CDR3 length: 16 residues. The trim removed 7 bases at V and 2 bases at J, leaving 10 bases unmatched. CDR3 amino acids: CASIPTGLLNTGELFF. CDR3 sequence (DNA): TGTGCCAGCATACCGACAGGGTTGCTTAACACCGGGGAGCTGTTTTTT.

The J gene is TRBJ1-2, the V gene TRBV5-1, with unresolved D. Deletions cut 4 bases from V and 2 bases from J, with 12 bases between. The CDR3 sequence is 14 residues long. Germline loops: CDR1 SGHRS, CDR2 YFSETQ. The CDR3 DNA is TGCGCCAGCAGCCTGGGCGGCAGAAACTATGGCTACACCTTC. The encoded protein is CASSLGGRNYGYTF.

The rearrangement links TRBV18 to TRBJ2-5, with a possible D match to TRBD2 (6 bases). This CDR3 has 15 amino acids. Germline V CDR1 and CDR2: KGHSH, LQKENI. Trimming removed 3 bases from V and 2 bases from J, with 13 bases in between. CDR3 bases: TGTGCCAGCTCACCCAGCGGGTACCTTCAAGAGACCCAGTACTTC. Amino acids: CASSPSGYLQETQYF.

The V gene is TRBV9, the J gene TRBJ2-7, with D perhaps TRBD2 (5 bases). The length of the CDR3 is 15 residues. Trimming pared 4 bases from V and 2 bases from J, leaving 16 bases between. Per germline, CDR1 SGDLS and CDR2 YYNGEE. The CDR3 nucleotides are TGTGCCAGCAGCCCACGAATAGGACTGACCTACGAGCAGTACTTC. Amino acids: CASSPRIGLTYEQYF.

This chain uses TRBV5-1 with TRBJ2-7, with 8 bases lining up with TRBD1. The germline V gene has CDR1 SGHRS and CDR2 YFSETQ. The CDR3 totals 16 residues. V was clipped by 4 bases and J by 2 bases; unmatched bases: 11. CDR3 sequence (DNA): TGCGCCAGCAGCCTAACAGGACAGGGCTCAACCTACGAGCAGTACTTC. Its protein is CASSLTGQGSTYEQYF. Variable domain in full (rest from reference TRBV5-1 and TRBJ2-7): KAGVTQTPRYLIKTRGQQVTLSCSPISGHRSVSWYQQTPGQGLQFLFEYFSETQRNKGNFPGRFSGRQFSNSRSEMNVSTLELGDSALYLCASSLTGQGSTYEQYFGPGTRLTVT.

The rearrangement uses TRBV30 and TRBJ1-4; D is ambiguous. This CDR3 contains 15 residues. The V end lost 1 base, the J end lost 0 bases, and 9 bases lay between the germline ends. Germline CDR1 GTSNPN, CDR2 SVGIG (reference sequence). The CDR3 sequence: CAWSGDIATNEKLFF. The CDR3, as DNA: TGTGCCTGGAGTGGAGACATTGCAACTAATGAAAAACTGTTTTTT.

The chain is built from TRBV11-2 and TRBJ2-2, with D unclear. Trimming removed 2 bases from V and 1 base from J, with 8 bases in between. The CDR3 is 15 amino acids. The germline V gene encodes CDR1 SGHAT and CDR2 FQNNGV. In DNA, the CDR3 is TGTGCCAGCAGCTTATTTCTAGGGAACACCGGGGAGCTGTTTTTT. Protein product: CASSLFLGNTGELFF.

J is TRBJ1-5 and V is TRBV19; D is uncertain. V was cut by 2 bases and J by 0 bases, with 17 bases left in between. The germline V gene has CDR1 LNHDA and CDR2 SQIVND (reference sequence). This CDR3 spans 18 amino acids. The CDR3 DNA reads TGTGCCAGTAGTATACAAATGTTAACTTTAGATAGCAATCAGCCCCAGCATTTT. This sequence encodes CASSIQMLTLDSNQPQHF.

The chain joins TRBV5-1 to TRBJ2-5, with D possibly TRBD1 on 5 matching bases. The CDR3 is 14 residues long. The germline V gene encodes CDR1 SGHRS and CDR2 YFSETQ. Trimming shortened V by 0 bases and J by 5 bases, and 11 bases separated the two germline ends. The CDR3 DNA reads as TGCGCCAGCAGCTTGGGACAGTCCGAGGAGACCCAGTACTTC. It specifies CASSLGQSEETQYF.

This chain links TRBV9 with TRBJ2-1, with TRBD2 matching over 7 bases. Germline lookup yields CDR1 SGDLS and CDR2 YYNGEE. The CDR3 length is 17 residues. Losses at the gene ends were 0 bases for V and 3 bases for J; bases not matched to a gene: 9. CDR3 protein: CASSVAPGTTRYNEQFF. CDR3 in DNA: TGTGCCAGCAGCGTAGCGCCGGGGACTACCCGCTACAATGAGCAGTTCTTC.

The gene calls are TRBV15 and TRBJ2-7, with 7 positions matching TRBD2. Germline V CDR1 and CDR2: LNHNV, YYDKDF (reference sequence). The CDR3 loop spans 14 amino acids. Trimming removed 3 bases from V and 3 bases from J; junction bases left unmatched: 5. In DNA, the CDR3 is TGTGCCACCAGCAGGGGAGGGCTTGTCTACGAGCAGTACTTC. Amino acids: CATSRGGLVYEQYF.

J is TRBJ1-2 and V is TRBV2; 8 positions agree with TRBD1. V shed 3 bases, J shed 6 bases, and the junction held 3 bases outside the gene matches. Looked up from germline, CDR1 is SNHLY and CDR2 is FYNNEI. The CDR3 contains 13 residues. The CDR3 DNA reads TGTGCCAGCAGTGAGGAGACAGGGGATGGCTACACCTTC. Translated: CASSEETGDGYTF.

This chain joins TRBV6-5 and TRBJ2-7, with TRBD2 matching 7 bases. Germline V gene sequence: CDR1 MNHEY, CDR2 SVGAGI. The trim removed 5 bases at V and 2 bases at J, leaving 3 bases unmatched. This CDR3 contains 13 residues. The CDR3 loop is CASSGDYAYEQYF. DNA of the CDR3: TGTGCCAGCAGTGGGGACTACGCCTACGAGCAGTACTTC.

The chain carries TRBV6-5 and TRBJ2-1; TRBD1 might be the D (6 bases). The CDR3 has 15 residues. The V gene's germline CDR1 is MNHEY and CDR2 SVGAGI. V was shortened by 0 bases and J by 5 bases, with 11 bases between the two germline ends. CDR3 DNA: TGTGCCAGCAGTTACTCGGGGGACAACGACAATGAGCAGTTCTTC. As protein: CASSYSGDNDNEQFF.

The chain is built from TRBV5-6 and TRBJ2-1; 7 bases agree with TRBD1. V gave up 4 bases and J gave up 9 bases; unmatched junction bases: 13. The germline V gene encodes CDR1 SGHDT and CDR2 YYEEEE. This CDR3 comprises 15 residues. CDR3 residues: CASSLPGTAMGEQFF. For the CDR3, the DNA is TGTGCCAGCAGCCTACCCGGGACAGCTATGGGTGAGCAGTTCTTC. The full variable domain, its missing parts supplied by reference TRBV5-6 and TRBJ2-1, is DAGVTQSPTHLIKTRGQQVTLRCSPKSGHDTVSWYQQALGQGPQFIFQYYEEEERQRGNFPDRFSGHQFPNYSSELNVNALLLGDSALYLCASSLPGTAMGEQFFGPGTRLTVL.

The V gene is TRBV30, the J gene TRBJ2-5; a weak D match, TRBD1 (6 bases). The length of the CDR3 is 18 residues. Trimming shortened V by 7 bases and J by 1 base, and 28 bases separated the two germline ends. Germline V CDR1 and CDR2: GTSNPN, SVGIG (reference sequence). The CDR3 reads CASTGSHSLTVSQETQYF. The CDR3 DNA sequence: TGTGCCTCAACAGGGTCCCACTCACTCACTGTTTCCCAAGAGACCCAGTACTTC.

This sequence joins TRBV6-5 and TRBJ2-2; D ambiguous. The CDR3 has 11 residues. Germline loops: CDR1 MNHEY, CDR2 SVGAGI. V lost 6 bases to trimming and J lost 7 bases, with 6 bases between them. The CDR3 reads CASRTGGELFF. The CDR3 DNA follows: TGTGCCAGCAGAACGGGCGGGGAGCTGTTTTTT.

The chain uses TRBV29-1 and TRBJ1-2; TRBD1 might be the D (5 bases). This CDR3 is built from 11 residues. With 4 bases removed from V and 9 bases from J, the gap between germline ends came to 12 bases. Germline values: CDR1 SQVTM, CDR2 ANQGSEA. The CDR3 region has the DNA TGCAGCGTTGCGGGGGGATCGAGCTACACCTTC. Translation gives CSVAGGSSYTF.

The CDR3 loop reads CASRLQGNTGELFF. CDR3 in DNA: TGTGCCAGCAGACTACAGGGGAACACCGGGGAGCTGTTTTTT. The rearrangement joins TRBV7-9 to TRBJ2-2; D might be TRBD1 (6 bases). The CDR3 is 14 amino acids. Trimming removed 6 bases at V and 1 base at J, with 9 bases between. Germline assignment: CDR1 SEHNR and CDR2 FQNEAQ (reference sequence).

The V call is TRBV18, the J call TRBJ1-1; 8 bases line up with TRBD1. Per the germline V gene, CDR1 is KGHSH and CDR2 is LQKENI. The CDR3 totals 14 residues. Germline trimming cut 5 bases from V and 1 base from J; bases unmatched to any gene: 3. CDR3 sequence reads: CASSFTGGNTEAFF. As DNA, the CDR3 is TGTGCCAGCTCATTCACAGGGGGGAACACTGAAGCTTTCTTT. The whole variable domain, filled in from reference TRBV18 and TRBJ1-1, reads NAGVMQNPRHLVRRRGQEARLRCSPMKGHSHVYWYRQLPEEGLKFMVYLQKENIIDESGMPKERFSAEFPKEGPSILRIQQVVRGDSAAYFCASSFTGGNTEAFFGQGTRLTVV.

The CDR3 DNA sequence: TGTGCCAGCAGAGCTGGGACAGGGAAAGAGGAGGAGACCCAGTACTTC. It translates to CASRAGTGKEEETQYF. V usage is TRBV7-9 and J usage is TRBJ2-5; 9 positions match TRBD1. Germline V CDR1 and CDR2: SEHNR, FQNEAQ (reference sequence). The CDR3 is 16 residues long. Losses at the gene ends were 6 bases for V and 5 bases for J; bases not matched to a gene: 13.